The TCR beta chain under discussion was sequenced for a study of blood T cell repertoires in COVID-19. This clone was observed a single time. Data came from immunoSEQ multiplex PCR; TCRdb stores just in-frame clones and leaves some out. Altogether about 180,000 clones are present, 75% to 90% being singletons, with the ten largest covering more than 5.5%. This CDR3 contains 17 residues. V trimming: 0 bases; J trimming: 4 bases; junction bases outside the gene matches: 6. The chain couples TRBV23-1 to TRBJ1-6, with 7 nucleotides matching TRBD1. TRBV23-1 is noted as an ORF with a role that remains uncertain. This clonotype originated in a man in his forties who had recovered from COVID-19. The sample taken for sequencing was PBMCs or T cells enriched from blood (not recorded which). The CDR3 loop reads CASSQSRGTAYNSPLHF. As DNA, the CDR3 is TGCGCCAGCAGTCAATCAAGAGGGACAGCATATAATTCACCCCTCCACTTT.